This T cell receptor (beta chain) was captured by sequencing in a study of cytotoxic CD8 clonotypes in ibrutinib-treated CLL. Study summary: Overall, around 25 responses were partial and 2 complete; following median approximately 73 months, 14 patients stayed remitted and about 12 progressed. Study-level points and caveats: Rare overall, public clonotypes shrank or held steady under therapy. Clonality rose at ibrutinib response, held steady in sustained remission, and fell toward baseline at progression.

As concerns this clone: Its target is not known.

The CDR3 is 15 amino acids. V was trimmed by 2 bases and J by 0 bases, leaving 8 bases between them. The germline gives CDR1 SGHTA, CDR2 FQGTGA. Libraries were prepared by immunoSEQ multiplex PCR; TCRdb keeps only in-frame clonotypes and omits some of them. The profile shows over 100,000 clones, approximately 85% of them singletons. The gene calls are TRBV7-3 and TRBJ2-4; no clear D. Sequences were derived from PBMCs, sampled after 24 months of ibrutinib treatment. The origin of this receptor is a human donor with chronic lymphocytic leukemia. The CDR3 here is CASSLDPVAKNIQYF. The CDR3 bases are TGTGCCAGCAGCTTAGATCCGGTAGCCAAAAACATTCAGTACTTC.